Listed here is a single T cell receptor beta chain. There are a few counts of this clonotype. Which antigen it targets is not known. Nothing much larger sits one base from this clone, and base qualities are not available. Sequenced on an Illumina NovaSeq 6000. cDNA libraries for TCRalpha and TCRbeta were prepared by 5'RACE using constant-segment primers, with sample barcodes and unique molecular identifiers added. RNA was extracted from every sample with Trizol reagent. Libraries were amplified in two PCR steps, with a second sample barcode and Illumina TruSeq adapters added in the second step. Libraries were sequenced on an Illumina NovaSeq with 2 x 150 bp paired-end reads. In the source study's methods: Demultiplexing of reads and collapsing into UMI-guided consensus sequences were performed with migec v1.2.7. Using mixcr v2.1.11, the UMI consensuses were aligned to TRA and TRB V and J templates and assembled into clonotypes. Expanded or contracted clonotypes were those called significant by both edgeR and NoisET, with noise models trained on biological replicates. For edgeR calls, the thresholds were a false discovery rate-adjusted p below 0.01 and a log2 fold-change of 1. PCA with hierarchical clustering of max-normalized trajectories of the 1000 most abundant clonotypes was used as exploratory dynamics analysis. Separately sequenced CD4+ and CD8+ repertoires were used to assign the CD4 or CD8 phenotype of responding clones. TCRdb applied fastp at Q25 and MiXCR to the public reads, then kept only in-frame beta chains. Merged by CDR3 protein, the rows form single entries marked with the most common genes and DNA. None of the V and J calls come from the authors' own analysis; TCRdb made them. This sample comprises roughly 380,000 distinct CDR3 sequences, 25% to 30% of them detected only once. Clones ranked in the top ten supply around an eighth of the sample.

CDR1 is given as PRHDT and CDR2 as FYEKMQ, both from the germline V gene (reference sequence). From the cysteine up to the phenylalanine, the CDR3 has a length of 15 residues. Of the read, only the CDR3 DNA is kept; its 45 bases are in frame from base 1. Relative to germline, V is 2 bases shorter and J is 4 bases shorter, with 12 bases between their ends. This specimen belongs to a study of T-cell memory formation after mild COVID-19 (dated by TCRdb to the early 2020s). Looking at the study overall: Most TCR sequence clusters were specific to one of the two donors. In a couple of donors, T-cell clones that expanded and contracted after mild COVID-19 were tracked by sequencing TCRalpha and TCRbeta repertoires over time. Two young, previously healthy adult volunteers, one female and one male, were included in the cohort.

PBMCs were isolated by Ficoll-Paque density gradient centrifugation. Overall study outcomes, separate from this receptor: The detection of some responding clones in pre-infection memory suggests that pre-existing cross-reactive memory T cells joined the SARS-CoV-2 response. Contracting CD4+ clones turned up mainly in the CM and EM memory subsets, whereas EMRA was where CD8+ clones were enriched. SARS-CoV-2 specificity of the second-wave clones peaking on day 37 was not confirmed. Only a couple of mild cases were covered by the study, and larger cohorts that include severe cases with pre-infection samples were considered necessary. Clones that contracted from day 15 to 85 showed balanced CD4/CD8 phenotypes, whereas a second wave of clones that expanded from day 15 to 37 leaned towards CD4+.

The V and J genes are TRBV13 and TRBJ2-1, with the D call perhaps TRBD1 or TRBD2, each one matching 5 bases. Sequencing input: PBMCs or a T cell subset sorted from them (not recorded which). The clonotype comes from an adult woman who had mild COVID-19 (a few samples of this study predate the infection). The sample titles of this study are shuffled in the database, so cell type and time point are left out; the donor was told from shared clones. The nucleotide sequence reads as follows: TGTGCCAGCAGCTTAAGGGACCACACGTACAATGAGCAGTTCTTC. Its product reads: CASSLRDHTYNEQFF.